Below, 8 T cell receptor beta chains from the same sample are listed, as sequenced in a study of blood T cell repertoires in COVID-19. Repertoires were generated with immunoSEQ multiplex PCR, while TCRdb's copy carries only in-frame clones and drops some. The sample has approximately 250,000 clones; around nine tenths are singletons. The material sequenced was peripheral blood. Source of these receptors: a woman in her 70s with COVID-19, enrolled during active disease.

The chain joins TRBV6-5 to TRBJ1-2, with D perhaps matching TRBD1 (5 bases). V gave up 5 bases and J gave up 2 bases, with 12 bases separating them. CDR1 MNHEY and CDR2 SVGAGI come from the germline V gene. This CDR3 has 14 residues. CDR3 nucleotides: TGTGCCAGCAGTAGAGGGACTGGGAACTATGGCTACACCTTC. Translated, it gives CASSRGTGNYGYTF.

The chain combines TRBV9 with TRBJ2-7, with 7 bases fitting TRBD2. Trimming cost V 0 bases and J 6 bases; bases outside gene matches: 3. The CDR3 loop spans 13 amino acids. Germline V gene sequence: CDR1 SGDLS, CDR2 YYNGEE. CDR3 region: CASSVVWEGEQYF. The CDR3 nucleotides are TGTGCCAGCAGCGTAGTCTGGGAGGGCGAGCAGTACTTC.

The V and J genes are TRBV18 and TRBJ2-3; 10 bases match TRBD2. The CDR3 is 17 residues long. Germline loops: CDR1 KGHSH, CDR2 LQKENI. Trimming cost V 4 bases and J 1 base; bases outside gene matches: 8. The CDR3 coding sequence is TGTGCCAGCTCACTTAATGAAGGGACTAGCGGCACAGATACGCAGTATTTT. This translates into CASSLNEGTSGTDTQYF.

Only one count was recorded for this clone. The chain has TRBV28 and TRBJ1-1, with 9 bases that match TRBD1. Germline assignment: CDR1 MDHEN and CDR2 SYDVKM. V shed 5 bases and J 0 bases; nucleotides not matched to a gene: 4. This CDR3 has 15 residues. The CDR3 sequence: CASSANRGLNTEAFF. As DNA, the CDR3 is TGTGCCAGCAGTGCTAACAGGGGGCTGAACACTGAAGCTTTCTTT.

V and J are TRBV6-5 and TRBJ1-2; D is possibly TRBD1 (5 bases). This CDR3 has 16 residues. The germline V gene encodes CDR1 MNHEY and CDR2 SVGAGI. Trimming cost V 1 base and J 2 bases, with 14 bases left between them. The DNA for the CDR3 is TGTGCCAGCAGTTACTTCGTCCAGGGAGGGAACTATGGCTACACCTTC. Protein sequence: CASSYFVQGGNYGYTF.

The chain couples TRBV7-9 to TRBJ2-7; D perhaps matches TRBD2 (5 bases). CDR1 and CDR2 (germline): SEHNR, FQNEAQ (reference sequence). The V end lost 2 bases, the J end lost 7 bases, and 6 bases lay between the germline ends. The CDR3 totals 11 residues. The CDR3 nucleotides read TGTGCCAGCAGCTTAAGGGAGGAGCAGTACTTC. Protein product: CASSLREEQYF.

CDR3 nucleotides: TGTGCCACCAGTCAGACTCTTGAGCAGTTCTTC. Its translation: CATSQTLEQFF. The chain links TRBV24-1 to TRBJ2-1; D unresolved. This CDR3 contains 11 residues. Trimming pared 6 bases from V and 9 bases from J, leaving 8 bases between. CDR1 is KGHDR, CDR2 SFDVKD, per germline.

Note on this clone: This same CDR3 is encoded by further DNA sequences in the sample. The rearrangement uses TRBV27 and TRBJ1-2, with TRBD1 identical over 7 bases. CDR1 MNHEY and CDR2 SMNVEV come from the germline V gene (reference sequence). The V and J ends lost 3 bases and 8 bases, in that order; junction bases with no gene match: 6. The CDR3 spans 13 residues. The CDR3 bases are TGTGCCAGCAGTTTTCGACAGGGTGGCGGCTACACCTTC. As protein: CASSFRQGGGYTF.